This T cell receptor (beta chain) was observed in a study of chronic HIV infection and antiretroviral therapy. Only a few counts were recorded for this clonotype. TCRdb independently ran MiXCR on the 5' RACE reads; one entry per CDR3 protein. The sample shows just over 30,000 distinct CDR3 sequences, roughly 8.7% of them seen only once. The CDR3 extends over 17 amino acids. V shed 2 bases, J shed 0 bases, and the junction held 8 bases outside the gene matches. From germline, CDR1 is LGHNA and CDR2 YSLEER. Sequenced input: peripheral blood. The sequence derives from an adult who had HIV and had not received antiretroviral therapy, or was an uninfected healthy control (not recorded which). The chain uses TRBV4-3 and TRBJ1-1; 8 positions match TRBD1. CDR3 DNA sequence: TGCGCCAGCAGCCAATTCAGGGGGCGTTGGGTGAACACTGAAGCTTTCTTT. Its translation: CASSQFRGRWVNTEAFF.